A single sample is the source of the 23 T cell receptor beta chains below, sequenced in a study of shared clonotypes between healthy human individuals. This table comes from immunoSEQ multiplex PCR, and its TCRdb copy is limited to in-frame clones, with some not included. Here the sample spans over 2 million clones, 85% to 95% being singletons. Material for sequencing was naive CD4+ T cells from PBMCs. The subset here: CD45RA+ positively selected. Source of these receptors: a man aged 18 to 29 in good health. Some clones in this sample may be carry-over from other donors' samples.

The chain combines TRBV30 with TRBJ1-5, with 7 bases identical to TRBD1. The CDR3 contains 13 residues. The germline V gene has CDR1 GTSNPN and CDR2 SVGIG (reference sequence). With 2 bases clipped from V and 4 bases from J, the junction kept 2 bases outside the gene matches. CDR3 nucleotides: TGTGCCTGGAGTCAACAGGGGAATCAGCCCCAGCATTTT. Its translation is CAWSQQGNQPQHF. Full variable domain (outside the CDR3, taken from reference TRBV30 and TRBJ1-5): SQTIHQWPATLVQPVGSPLSLECTVEGTSNPNLYWYRQAAGRGLQLLFYSVGIGQISSEVPQNLSASRPQDRQFILSSKKLLLSDSGFYLCAWSQQGNQPQHFGDGTRLSIL.

J is TRBJ1-4 and V is TRBV9, with 9 bases fitting TRBD1. The J segment lost 6 bases and the V segment lost 4 bases, leaving 7 bases of the junction unmatched. This CDR3 comprises 15 residues. Germline loops: CDR1 SGDLS, CDR2 YYNGEE. CDR3 DNA: TGTGCCAGCAGCTTCACAGGGGGCGGTTATGAAAAACTGTTTTTT. Amino acid sequence: CASSFTGGGYEKLFF.

J is TRBJ2-1 and V is TRBV11-1; possibly TRBD1 or TRBD2 for D (6 bases each). The CDR3 has 17 residues. Germline V gives CDR1 SGHAT, CDR2 FQDESV (reference sequence). With 4 bases removed from V and 7 bases from J, the gap between germline ends came to 23 bases. The chain's CDR3 is CASSSRGRGRGRNEQFF. In DNA form, the CDR3 reads TGTGCCAGCAGCTCCCGTGGGCGGGGCAGGGGCCGAAATGAGCAGTTCTTC.

The rearrangement joins TRBV27 to TRBJ2-2; TRBD2 agrees at 11 bases. The CDR3 consists of 18 residues. Germline loops: CDR1 MNHEY, CDR2 SMNVEV (reference sequence). The junction had 7 bases not matched to a gene; V was cut back by 4 bases and J by 0 bases. The CDR3, as DNA: TGTGCCAGCAGTTCGTTCGGGACTAGCGGAGCGAACACCGGGGAGCTGTTTTTT. Its protein product is CASSSFGTSGANTGELFF.

V usage is TRBV28 and J usage is TRBJ2-1, with 8 positions matching TRBD2. V dropped 6 bases and J dropped 3; count of bases not matched to a gene: 13. The CDR3 is 17 amino acids. CDR1 and CDR2 from the germline V gene are MDHEN and SYDVKM. This chain's CDR3 is CASSTLRGGLLYNEQFF. CDR3 bases: TGTGCCAGCAGCACCCTACGGGGGGGGCTGCTCTACAATGAGCAGTTCTTC. The complete variable domain, with remaining parts taken from reference TRBV28 and TRBJ2-1, reads DVKVTQSSRYLVKRTGEKVFLECVQDMDHENMFWYRQDPGLGLRLIYFSYDVKMKEKGDIPEGYSVSREKKERFSLILESASTNQTSMYLCASSTLRGGLLYNEQFFGPGTRLTVL.

As for this clone: At the DNA level, this CDR3 is encoded by other sequences in the same sample as well. Here the CDR3 reads CASSLSGVGETQYF. In DNA form, the CDR3 reads TGCGCCAGCAGCTTAAGCGGAGTGGGGGAGACCCAGTACTTC. J is TRBJ2-5 and V is TRBV5-1; D possibly corresponds to TRBD2 (5 bases). Germline CDR1 reads SGHRS; CDR2 reads YFSETQ. V was pared by 2 bases and J by 5 bases, with 13 bases between. This CDR3 is built from 14 residues.

The J gene is TRBJ1-1, the V gene TRBV27; D possibly corresponds to TRBD1 (6 bases). CDR3 length: 14 amino acids. V lost 6 bases to trimming and J lost 7 bases, with 18 bases between them. CDR1 and CDR2 from the germline V gene are MNHEY and SMNVEV (reference sequence). Here the CDR3 reads CASRVNREGIEAFF. CDR3 coding DNA: TGTGCCAGCAGGGTAAACAGGGAAGGAATTGAAGCTTTCTTT.

The V call is TRBV30, the J call TRBJ2-3; 13 bases map to TRBD2. The CDR3 runs 17 residues. V shed 5 bases, J shed 6 bases, and the junction held 14 bases outside the gene matches. Germline V gene data show CDR1 as GTSNPN and CDR2 as SVGIG (reference sequence). The CDR3 DNA reads TGTGCCTGGGACGGGACTAGCGGGGAGGGCCCCCTGGATACGCAGTATTTT. It is translated as CAWDGTSGEGPLDTQYF.

Of note for this clone: The same CDR3 also results from other DNA sequences found in this sample. The chain employs TRBV7-2 and TRBJ2-1, with D maybe TRBD1 (6 bases). The CDR3 spans 13 residues. V lost 5 bases and J 4 bases, leaving 9 bases between the germline ends. Germline V gene lookup returns CDR1 SGHTA and CDR2 FQGNSA. The DNA of the CDR3 is TGTGCCAGCAGCCTGGACAGTTACAATGAGCAGTTCTTC. It encodes CASSLDSYNEQFF. Based on the CDR3 plus reference TRBV7-2 and TRBJ2-1, the full variable domain is GAGVSQSPSNKVTEKGKDVELRCDPISGHTALYWYRQSLGQGLEFLIYFQGNSAPDKSGLPSDRFSAERTGGSVSTLTIQRTQQEDSAVYLCASSLDSYNEQFFGPGTRLTVL.

Regarding this clone: The sample contains more than one DNA sequence encoding this CDR3. The CDR3 here is CASSVAGQGIYEQYF. CDR3 DNA sequence: TGTGCCAGCAGCGTAGCCGGACAGGGGATATACGAGCAGTACTTC. J is TRBJ2-7 and V is TRBV9; 9 bases are shared with TRBD1. From germline, CDR1 is SGDLS and CDR2 YYNGEE. This CDR3 contains 15 residues. The V segment lost 0 bases and the J segment 4 bases; nucleotides outside the gene matches: 5.

The gene calls are TRBV2 and TRBJ1-4, with unresolved D. The germline gives CDR1 SNHLY, CDR2 FYNNEI. Deletions cut 0 bases from V and 8 bases from J, with 10 bases between. The CDR3 runs 14 residues. The CDR3 reads CASSEAGRREKLFF. CDR3 bases: TGTGCCAGCAGTGAAGCCGGCAGACGAGAAAAACTGTTTTTT.

As regards this clone: At one end the junction does not follow the germline gene, possibly because of a read error. J is TRBJ2-1 and V is TRBV7-2, with no clear D. Germline lookup yields CDR1 SGHTA and CDR2 FQGNSA. The CDR3 is made up of 15 amino acids. This CDR3 reads CASNLGKSPYNEQFF. The CDR3 coding sequence is TGTGCCAGCAACTTAGGTAAATCCCCGTACAATGAGCAGTTCTTC.

The J gene is TRBJ1-1, the V gene TRBV7-8; D unresolved. The germline V gene has CDR1 SGHVS and CDR2 FQNEAQ. The ends were cut back, 2 bases at V and 5 bases at J, with 12 bases in the middle. This CDR3 contains 14 residues. The CDR3 sequence: CASSLLDRGTEAFF. DNA of the CDR3: TGTGCCAGCAGCTTACTGGACCGTGGGACTGAAGCTTTCTTT.

CDR3 in amino acids: CASTISRGLAGGRLNIQYF. The CDR3 DNA follows: TGTGCCAGCACCATTTCCAGGGGACTAGCGGGAGGGCGATTAAACATTCAGTACTTC. The chain employs TRBV28 and TRBJ2-4; TRBD2 matches at 16 bases. CDR1 is MDHEN, CDR2 SYDVKM, per germline. V was clipped by 7 bases and J by 6 bases; unmatched bases: 15. CDR3 length: 19 residues.

The chain uses TRBV29-1 and TRBJ1-5; 7 bases line up with TRBD1. The CDR3 is 12 residues long. V gave up 7 bases and J gave up 6 bases; unmatched junction bases: 6. Germline V CDR1 and CDR2: SQVTM, ANQGSEA. CDR3 sequence: CSGGQAGQPQHF. The CDR3 DNA is TGCAGCGGTGGACAGGCAGGTCAGCCCCAGCATTTT. The full variable domain, in which reference TRBV29-1 and TRBJ1-5 provide the parts outside the CDR3, is SAVISQKPSRDICQRGTSLTIQCQVDSQVTMMFWYRQQPGQSLTLIATANQGSEATYESGFVIDKFPISRPNLTFSTLTVSNMSPEDSSIYLCSGGQAGQPQHFGDGTRLSIL.

The chain recombines TRBV2 with TRBJ2-5, with a tentative D call TRBD2 (6 bases). Trimming left V 7 bases short and J 5 bases short, with 14 bases between. CDR1 and CDR2 (germline): SNHLY, FYNNEI. The CDR3 is made up of 13 amino acids. The CDR3 DNA follows: TGTGCCAGCACCACGGACCGGGGGGAGACCCAGTACTTC. Encoded protein: CASTTDRGETQYF. The full variable domain, in which reference TRBV2 and TRBJ2-5 provide the parts outside the CDR3, is EPEVTQTPSHQVTQMGQEVILRCVPISNHLYFYWYRQILGQKVEFLVSFYNNEISEKSEIFDDQFSVERPDGSNFTLKIRSTKLEDSAMYFCASTTDRGETQYFGPGTRLLVL.

This chain links TRBV5-8 with TRBJ1-5; the D gene is possibly TRBD1 (5 bases). The CDR3 runs 12 residues. Germline V gene lookup returns CDR1 SGHTS and CDR2 YDEGEE. Trimming removed 1 base from V and 7 bases from J, with 6 bases in between. CDR3 in DNA: TGTGCCAGCAGCTTGTGGGGCCAGCCCCAGCATTTT. Translated, it gives CASSLWGQPQHF.

This chain joins TRBV5-1 and TRBJ1-2, with no clear D. The V end was cut by 4 bases, the J end by 4 bases, with 11 bases between. The CDR3 contains 13 residues. Germline values: CDR1 SGHRS, CDR2 YFSETQ. The CDR3 DNA reads TGCGCCAGCAGCGTCGCCGACCGCTATGGCTACACCTTC. It yields the protein CASSVADRYGYTF.

The chain recombines TRBV6-5 with TRBJ2-7; 11 bases agree with TRBD2. Trimming removed 6 bases from V and 4 bases from J; junction bases left unmatched: 8. The CDR3 loop spans 15 amino acids. The germline V gene encodes CDR1 MNHEY and CDR2 SVGAGI. CDR3 sequence reads: CASRLLAGELYEQYF. DNA of the CDR3: TGTGCCAGCAGACTACTAGCGGGAGAACTGTACGAGCAGTACTTC.

The chain recombines TRBV29-1 with TRBJ2-1; no definite D call. Trimming stripped 5 bases from V and 0 bases from J, with 8 bases between. From germline, CDR1 is SQVTM and CDR2 ANQGSEA. This CDR3 is built from 13 residues. CDR3 in DNA: TGCAGCGTTCGAGTTCTCTCCTACAATGAGCAGTTCTTC. This encodes CSVRVLSYNEQFF.

The chain uses TRBV30 and TRBJ2-1; 9 nucleotides line up with TRBD2. Germline V lookup: CDR1 GTSNPN, CDR2 SVGIG (reference sequence). The CDR3 has 11 residues. Here the CDR3 DNA reads TGTGGGCTAGCGGGATACAATGAGCAGTTCTTC. Translated, it gives CGLAGYNEQFF. The full variable domain, with the rest looked up from reference TRBV30 and TRBJ2-1, is SQTIHQWPATLVQPVGSPLSLECTVEGTSNPNLYWYRQAAGRGLQLLFYSVGIGQISSEVPQNLSASRPQDRQFILSSKKLLLSDSGFYLCGLAGYNEQFFGPGTRLTVL.

On this clone itself: Distinct nucleotide sequences in the sample also encode this CDR3. Here the CDR3 DNA reads TGCAGCGTTGCACCCGGGAACACTGAAGCTTTCTTT. Its translation is CSVAPGNTEAFF. J is TRBJ1-1 and V is TRBV29-1; D call uncertain. The germline V gene encodes CDR1 SQVTM and CDR2 ANQGSEA. CDR3 length: 12 residues. V was clipped by 4 bases and J by 1 base, with 7 bases between them. The full variable domain, in which reference TRBV29-1 and TRBJ1-1 provide the parts outside the CDR3, is SAVISQKPSRDICQRGTSLTIQCQVDSQVTMMFWYRQQPGQSLTLIATANQGSEATYESGFVIDKFPISRPNLTFSTLTVSNMSPEDSSIYLCSVAPGNTEAFFGQGTRLTVV.

This chain uses TRBV25-1 with TRBJ1-2; TRBD1 agrees at 9 bases. Germline CDR1 and CDR2: MGHDK and SYGVNS. The V gene end was trimmed by 7 bases and the J gene end by 4 bases; junction bases not matched to a gene: 10. The CDR3 is made up of 15 amino acids. Written as DNA, the CDR3 is TGTGCCAGCACTCCGCCGGGACAGGGAGGCTATGGCTACACCTTC. Translated: CASTPPGQGGYGYTF.